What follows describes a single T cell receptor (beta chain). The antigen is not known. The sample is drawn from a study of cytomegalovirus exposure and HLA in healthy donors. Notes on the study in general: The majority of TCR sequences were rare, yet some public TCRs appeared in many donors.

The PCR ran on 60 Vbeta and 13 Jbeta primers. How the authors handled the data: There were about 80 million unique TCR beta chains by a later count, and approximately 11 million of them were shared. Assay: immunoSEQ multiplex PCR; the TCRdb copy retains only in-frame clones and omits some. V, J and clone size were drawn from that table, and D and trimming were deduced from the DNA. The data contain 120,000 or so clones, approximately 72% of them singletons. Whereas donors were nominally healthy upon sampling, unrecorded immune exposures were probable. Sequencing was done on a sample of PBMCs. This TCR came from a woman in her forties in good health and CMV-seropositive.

CDR3: CASSSGTSGGDYEQYF. The CDR3 DNA is TGTGCCAGCAGCTCCGGGACTAGCGGGGGGGATTACGAGCAGTACTTC. The V and J genes are TRBV9 and TRBJ2-7, with 16 nucleotides matching TRBD2. This CDR3 contains 16 residues. J gave up 4 bases and V 4 bases, and 5 bases lay outside the gene matches. The germline V gene has CDR1 SGDLS and CDR2 YYNGEE.